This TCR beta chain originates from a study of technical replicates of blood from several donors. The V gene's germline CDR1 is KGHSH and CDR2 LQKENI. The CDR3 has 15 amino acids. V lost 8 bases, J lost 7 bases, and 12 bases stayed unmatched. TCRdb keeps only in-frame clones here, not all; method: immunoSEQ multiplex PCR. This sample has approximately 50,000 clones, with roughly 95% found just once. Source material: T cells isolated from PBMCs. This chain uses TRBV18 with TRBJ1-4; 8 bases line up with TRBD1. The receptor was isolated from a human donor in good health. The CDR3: CASRADRGQSEKLFF. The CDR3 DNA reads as TGTGCCAGCCGAGCCGACAGGGGTCAGAGTGAAAAACTGTTTTTT.